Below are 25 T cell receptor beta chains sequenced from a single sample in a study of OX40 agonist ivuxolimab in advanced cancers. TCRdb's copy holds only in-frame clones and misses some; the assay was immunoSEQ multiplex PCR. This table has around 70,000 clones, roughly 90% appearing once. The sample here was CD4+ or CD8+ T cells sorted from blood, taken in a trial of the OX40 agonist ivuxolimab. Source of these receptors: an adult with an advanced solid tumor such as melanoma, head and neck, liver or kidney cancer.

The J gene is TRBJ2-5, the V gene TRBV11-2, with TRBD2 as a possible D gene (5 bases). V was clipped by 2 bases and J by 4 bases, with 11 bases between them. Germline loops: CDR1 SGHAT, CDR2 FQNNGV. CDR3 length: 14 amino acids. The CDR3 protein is CASSLYGEIETQYF. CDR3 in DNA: TGTGCCAGCAGCTTATACGGGGAGATAGAGACCCAGTACTTC.

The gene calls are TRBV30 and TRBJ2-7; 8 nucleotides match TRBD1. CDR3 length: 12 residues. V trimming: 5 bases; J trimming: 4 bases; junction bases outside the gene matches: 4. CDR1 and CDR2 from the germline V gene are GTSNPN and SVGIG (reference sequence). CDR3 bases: TGTGCCTGGGCAGGGGGCAGTTACGAGCAGTACTTC. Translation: CAWAGGSYEQYF.

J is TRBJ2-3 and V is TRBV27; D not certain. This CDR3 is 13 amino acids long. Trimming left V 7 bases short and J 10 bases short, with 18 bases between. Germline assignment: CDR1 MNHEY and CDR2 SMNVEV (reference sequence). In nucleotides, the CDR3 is TGTGCCAGCACCCCTTTTCCCTCGGAGCCGCAGTATTTT. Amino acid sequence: CASTPFPSEPQYF.

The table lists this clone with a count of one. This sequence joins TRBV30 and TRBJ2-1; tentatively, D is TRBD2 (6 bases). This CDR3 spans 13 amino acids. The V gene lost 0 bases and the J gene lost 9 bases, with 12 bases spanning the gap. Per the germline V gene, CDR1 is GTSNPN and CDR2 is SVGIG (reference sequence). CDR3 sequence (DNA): TGTGCCTGGAGTGTTTCCGGGGGTGCTGAGCAGTTCTTC. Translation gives CAWSVSGGAEQFF.

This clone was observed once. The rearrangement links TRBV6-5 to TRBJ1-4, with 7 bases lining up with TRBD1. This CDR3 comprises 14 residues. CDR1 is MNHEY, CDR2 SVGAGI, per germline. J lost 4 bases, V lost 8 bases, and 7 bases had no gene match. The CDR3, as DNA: TGTGCCAGCGGGCTGACAGGGAATAATGAAAAACTGTTTTTT. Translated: CASGLTGNNEKLFF.

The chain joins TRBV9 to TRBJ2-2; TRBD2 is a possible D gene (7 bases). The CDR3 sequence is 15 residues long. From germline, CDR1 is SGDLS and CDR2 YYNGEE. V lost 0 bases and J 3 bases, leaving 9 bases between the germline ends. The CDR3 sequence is CASSVAGGYTGELFF. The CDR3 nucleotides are TGTGCCAGCAGCGTAGCGGGGGGCTACACCGGGGAGCTGTTTTTT.

In DNA form, the CDR3 reads TGTGCCAGCAGCTTAATTTCGGCTAGCGGGGGGGTAACAGATACGCAGTATTTT. It encodes CASSLISASGGVTDTQYF. The chain combines TRBV7-8 with TRBJ2-3; 12 bases align to TRBD2. Unmatched junction bases numbered 9, after V lost 2 bases and J lost 3 bases. Germline V gene sequence: CDR1 SGHVS, CDR2 FQNEAQ. This CDR3 has 18 amino acids.

The DNA for the CDR3 is TGTGCCAGCAGTCCCAGGGGGTCCCAAGAGACCCAGTACTTC. It is translated as CASSPRGSQETQYF. The chain carries TRBV6-5 and TRBJ2-5; the match to TRBD1 covers 7 bases. V shed 5 bases and J 1 base; nucleotides not matched to a gene: 4. The CDR3 totals 14 residues. Germline V gene lookup returns CDR1 MNHEY and CDR2 SVGAGI.

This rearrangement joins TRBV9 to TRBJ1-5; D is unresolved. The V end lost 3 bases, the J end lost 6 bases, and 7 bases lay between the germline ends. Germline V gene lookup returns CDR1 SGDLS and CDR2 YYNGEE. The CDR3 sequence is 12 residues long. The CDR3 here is CASSDGGQPQHF. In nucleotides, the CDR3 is TGTGCCAGCAGCGACGGCGGTCAGCCCCAGCATTTT.

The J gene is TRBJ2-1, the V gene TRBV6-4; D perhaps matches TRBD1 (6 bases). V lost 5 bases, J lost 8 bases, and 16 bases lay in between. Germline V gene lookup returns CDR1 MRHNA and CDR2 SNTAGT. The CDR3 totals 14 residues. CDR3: CASSRTAWGDEQFF. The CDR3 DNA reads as TGTGCCAGCAGTAGGACAGCTTGGGGCGATGAGCAGTTCTTC.

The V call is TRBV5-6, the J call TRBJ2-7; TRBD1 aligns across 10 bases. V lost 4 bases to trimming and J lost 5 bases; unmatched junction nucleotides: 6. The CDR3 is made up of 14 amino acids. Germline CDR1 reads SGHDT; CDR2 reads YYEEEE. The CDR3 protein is CASSLGQGSNEQYF. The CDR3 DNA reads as TGTGCCAGCAGCCTGGGACAGGGGAGTAACGAGCAGTACTTC.

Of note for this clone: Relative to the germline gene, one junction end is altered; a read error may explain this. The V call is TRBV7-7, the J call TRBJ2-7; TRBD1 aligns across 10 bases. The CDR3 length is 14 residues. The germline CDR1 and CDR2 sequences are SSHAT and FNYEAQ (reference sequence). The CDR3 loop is CASSLRDRGYEQYF. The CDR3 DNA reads TGTGCTAGCAGCTTAAGGGACAGGGGCTACGAGCAGTACTTC.

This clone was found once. The CDR3 is CASSQGHFSYEQYF. The CDR3 DNA follows: TGTGCCAGCAGCCAAGGACACTTCTCCTACGAGCAGTACTTC. The chain joins TRBV9 to TRBJ2-7, with D perhaps TRBD1 (5 bases). The V and J ends lost 4 bases and 0 bases respectively, with 11 bases between them. Germline V CDR1 and CDR2: SGDLS, YYNGEE. This CDR3 has 14 residues.

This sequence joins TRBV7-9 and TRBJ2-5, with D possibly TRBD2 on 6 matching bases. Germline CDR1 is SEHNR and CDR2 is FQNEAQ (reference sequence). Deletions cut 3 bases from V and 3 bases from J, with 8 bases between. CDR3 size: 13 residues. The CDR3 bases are TGTGCCAGCAGCTTCATAGCGGAAGAGACCCAGTACTTC. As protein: CASSFIAEETQYF.

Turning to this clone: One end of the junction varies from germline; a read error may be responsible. The chain's CDR3 is CASSYTLGYLF. CDR3 nucleotides: TGTGCCAGCAGTTACACTCTAGGGTATCTCTTT. The chain joins TRBV6-5 to TRBJ1-1; D is undetermined. Germline V lookup: CDR1 MNHEY, CDR2 SVGAGI. The CDR3 sequence is 11 residues long.

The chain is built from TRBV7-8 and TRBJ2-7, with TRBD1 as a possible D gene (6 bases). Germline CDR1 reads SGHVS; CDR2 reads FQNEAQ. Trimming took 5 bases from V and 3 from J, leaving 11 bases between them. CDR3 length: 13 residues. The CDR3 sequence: CASSLGQFYEQYF. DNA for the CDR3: TGTGCCAGCAGCCTAGGACAGTTCTACGAGCAGTACTTC.

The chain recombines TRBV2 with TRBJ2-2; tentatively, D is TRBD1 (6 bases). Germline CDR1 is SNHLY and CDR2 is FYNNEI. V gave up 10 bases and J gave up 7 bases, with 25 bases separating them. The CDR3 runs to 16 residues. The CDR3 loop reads CATTLAPGVLGGELFF. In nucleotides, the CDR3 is TGTGCCACCACACTCGCCCCAGGGGTTTTGGGCGGGGAGCTGTTTTTT.

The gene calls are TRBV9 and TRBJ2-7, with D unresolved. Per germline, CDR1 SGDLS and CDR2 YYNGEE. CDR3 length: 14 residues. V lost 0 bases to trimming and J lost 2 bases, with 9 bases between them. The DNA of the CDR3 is TGTGCCAGCAGCGTAGGGGGTAACCCCTACGAGCAGTACTTC. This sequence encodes CASSVGGNPYEQYF.

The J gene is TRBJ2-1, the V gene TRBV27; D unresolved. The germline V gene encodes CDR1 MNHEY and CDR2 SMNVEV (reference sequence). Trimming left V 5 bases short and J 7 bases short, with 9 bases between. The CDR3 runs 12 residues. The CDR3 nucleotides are TGTGCCAGCAGTCCCACGAGGAATGAGCAGTTCTTC. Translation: CASSPTRNEQFF.

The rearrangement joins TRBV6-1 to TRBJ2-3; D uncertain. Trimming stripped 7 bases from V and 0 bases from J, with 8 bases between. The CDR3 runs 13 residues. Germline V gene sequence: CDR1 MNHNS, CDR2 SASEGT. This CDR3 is CASTPWSTDTQYF. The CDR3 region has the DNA TGTGCCAGCACCCCGTGGAGCACAGATACGCAGTATTTT.

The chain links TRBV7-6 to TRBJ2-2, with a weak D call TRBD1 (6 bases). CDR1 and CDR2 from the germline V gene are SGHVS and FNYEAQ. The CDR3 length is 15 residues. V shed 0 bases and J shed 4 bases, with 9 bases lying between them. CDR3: CASSLAGAGTGELFF. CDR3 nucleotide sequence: TGTGCCAGCAGCTTAGCGGGGGCGGGCACCGGGGAGCTGTTTTTT.

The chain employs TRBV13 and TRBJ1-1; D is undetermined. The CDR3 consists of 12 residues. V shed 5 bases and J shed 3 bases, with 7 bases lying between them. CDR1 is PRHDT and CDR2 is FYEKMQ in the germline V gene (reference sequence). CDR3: CASSLGDTEAFF. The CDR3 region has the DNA TGTGCCAGCAGCCTCGGGGACACTGAAGCTTTCTTT. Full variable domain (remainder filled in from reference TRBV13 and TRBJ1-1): AAGVIQSPRHLIKEKRETATLKCYPIPRHDTVYWYQQGPGQDPQFLISFYEKMQSDKGSIPDRFSAQQFSDYHSELNMSSLELGDSALYFCASSLGDTEAFFGQGTRLTVV.

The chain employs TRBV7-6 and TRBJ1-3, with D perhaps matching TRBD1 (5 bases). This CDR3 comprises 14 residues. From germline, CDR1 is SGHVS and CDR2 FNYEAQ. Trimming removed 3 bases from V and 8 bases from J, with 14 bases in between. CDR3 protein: CASSFSFVGDTIYF. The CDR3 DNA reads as TGTGCCAGCAGCTTTAGTTTCGTAGGGGACACCATATATTTT.

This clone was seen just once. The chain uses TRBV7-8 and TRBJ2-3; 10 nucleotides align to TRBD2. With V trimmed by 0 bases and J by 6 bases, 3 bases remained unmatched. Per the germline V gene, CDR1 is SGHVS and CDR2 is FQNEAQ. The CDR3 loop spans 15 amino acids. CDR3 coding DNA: TGTGCCAGCAGCTTAGCCCGGACTAGCGGTGATACGCAGTATTTT. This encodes CASSLARTSGDTQYF.

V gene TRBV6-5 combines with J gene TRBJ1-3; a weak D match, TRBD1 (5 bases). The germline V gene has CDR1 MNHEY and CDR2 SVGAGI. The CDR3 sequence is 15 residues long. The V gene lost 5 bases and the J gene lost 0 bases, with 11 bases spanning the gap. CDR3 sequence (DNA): TGTGCCAGCAGTCCGGGGCCGTACTCTGGAAACACCATATATTTT. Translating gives CASSPGPYSGNTIYF.